This T cell receptor (beta chain) emerged from a study of T cell responses to AZD1222 COVID-19 vaccine. General study results and limits: Donors were mostly white British, more females; clonal diversity possibly underestimated. Regions 160-218 and 743-854 dominated among vaccine-associated CD4 TCRs spanning spike. Reportedly, nearly half of unique spike TCRs recognized epitopes outside B.1.351/B.1.1.7 mutations.

Worth noting for this clone: What it binds is not known.

Trimming took 4 bases from V and 5 from J, leaving 8 bases between them. Germline V gene sequence: CDR1 MNHEY, CDR2 SVGAGI. The CDR3 loop spans 12 amino acids. Clones were sequenced by immunoSEQ multiplex PCR, and TCRdb holds only the in-frame ones, with some missing. This sample has about 150,000 clones, with 86% found just once. The source is an adult who received the AZD1222 COVID-19 vaccine. This rearrangement joins TRBV6-5 to TRBJ1-1; D remains unclear. Material: peripheral blood, obtained 28 days after the second AZD1222 dose. The DNA of the CDR3 is TGTGCCAGCAGTTGGGGAGGAACTGAAGCTTTCTTT. Its protein product is CASSWGGTEAFF.